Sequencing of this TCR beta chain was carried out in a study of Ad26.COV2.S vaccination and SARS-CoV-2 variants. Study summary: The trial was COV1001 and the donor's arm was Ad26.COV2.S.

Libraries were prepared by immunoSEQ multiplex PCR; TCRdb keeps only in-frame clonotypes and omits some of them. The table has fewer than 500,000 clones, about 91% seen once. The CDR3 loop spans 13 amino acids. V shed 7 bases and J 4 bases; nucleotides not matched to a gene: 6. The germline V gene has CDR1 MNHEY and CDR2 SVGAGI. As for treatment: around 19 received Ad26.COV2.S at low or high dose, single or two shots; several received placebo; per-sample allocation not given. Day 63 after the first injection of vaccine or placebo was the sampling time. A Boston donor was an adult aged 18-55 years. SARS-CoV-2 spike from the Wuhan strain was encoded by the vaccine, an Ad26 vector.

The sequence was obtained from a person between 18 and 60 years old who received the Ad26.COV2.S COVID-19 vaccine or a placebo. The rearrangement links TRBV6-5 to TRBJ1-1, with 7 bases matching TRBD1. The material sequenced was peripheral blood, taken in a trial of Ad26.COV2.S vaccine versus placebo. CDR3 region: CASNAGGGTEAFF. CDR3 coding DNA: TGTGCCAGCAACGCAGGGGGGGGCACTGAAGCTTTCTTT.